This T cell receptor beta chain was sequenced for a study of CD8+ T cells in alopecia areata. The length of the CDR3 is 18 residues. Germline CDR1 reads SEHNR; CDR2 reads FQNEAQ (reference sequence). V lost 6 bases and J lost 4, with 27 bases in between. The authors extracted RNA and reverse transcribed it into cDNA as the sequencing template. Data came from immunoSEQ multiplex PCR; TCRdb stores just in-frame clones and leaves some out. The data show 15,000 to 20,000 clones, with 50% to 60% seen just once and 7% to 10% held by the top ten. The treatment was: oral pan-JAK inhibitor, 5-10 mg twice daily. Peripheral blood, together with lesional scalp punch biopsies, was collected from alopecia areata patients.

This TCR came from a human donor with alopecia areata. The material was skin, obtained at week 4, from a patient treated with tofacitinib. The chain uses TRBV7-9 and TRBJ1-2; D unresolved. The CDR3 region is CASSNWAWGGSRSYGYTF. As DNA, the CDR3 is TGTGCCAGCAGTAACTGGGCTTGGGGTGGGTCCCGGAGCTATGGCTACACCTTC. The variable domain in full, with the rest retrieved from reference TRBV7-9 and TRBJ1-2, is DTGVSQNPRHKITKRGQNVTFRCDPISEHNRLYWYRQTLGQGPEFLTYFQNEAQLEKSRLLSDRFSAERPKGSFSTLEIQRTEQGDSAMYLCASSNWAWGGSRSYGYTFGSGTRLTVV.